Each of the 30 T cell receptor beta chains below was sequenced from the same sample in a study of tumor-infiltrating lymphocytes in primary liver carcinoma. The input was 400 to 500 ng total RNA; TCR beta cDNA was made from it with a constant-region primer. Employing slightly modified ARM-PCR, three nested multiplex PCR rounds were run, and these gave rise to the TCR beta libraries. Amplification in the first two PCR rounds was performed using TRBV1-TRBV30 forward primers and a C-beta reverse primer for around 10 cycles each. From the multiplex PCR reads, TCRdb called clonotypes with MiXCR, one entry per CDR3 protein. This table has over 250,000 distinct CDR3 sequences, 45% to 70% appearing once. In addition to blood RNA drawn from unsorted whole blood, germline DNA was extracted. Sequences were obtained from peripheral blood. The receptors stem from a woman aged 30 to 39 with primary liver carcinoma and hepatitis B virus infection.

J is TRBJ2-5 and V is TRBV4-2, with D possibly matching TRBD1 (6 bases). CDR3 length equals 14 residues. V was trimmed by 1 base and J by 4 bases, leaving 10 bases between them. The germline CDR1 and CDR2 sequences are LGHNA and YNFKEQ. The CDR3 loop reads CASSQVGGRETQYF. CDR3 nucleotides: TGTGCCAGCAGCCAAGTAGGGGGACGAGAGACCCAGTACTTC.

About this clonotype itself: A read error may explain this, as a much larger clone is one base away. The V and J genes are TRBV11-2 and TRBJ1-2; D gene uncertain. The CDR3 spans 14 residues. Germline CDR1 SGHAT, CDR2 FQNNGV. The CDR3 DNA reads TGTGCCAGCGGCTTAGATAGGGCTAACTATGGCTACACCTTC. As protein: CASGLDRANYGYTF.

This clonotype was picked up many times. V and J are TRBV6-5 and TRBJ2-7; D is unclear. V lost 0 bases, J lost 2 bases, and 5 bases lay in between. Germline values: CDR1 MNHEY, CDR2 SVGAGI. This CDR3 spans 13 amino acids. The CDR3, as DNA: TGTGCCAGCAGTTACTCGGGTACCTACGAGCAGTACTTC. Encoded protein: CASSYSGTYEQYF.

Points on this clonotype: A much larger clone lies one base from this, so it may be a read error. V usage is TRBV29-1 and J usage is TRBJ2-3, with D unclear. The ends were cut back, 4 bases at V and 3 bases at J, with 5 bases in the middle. CDR1 SQVTM and CDR2 ANQGSEA come from the germline V gene. The length of the CDR3 is 11 residues. The CDR3 protein is CSVGWTDTQYF. CDR3 DNA: TGCAGCGTTGGCTGGACAGATACGCAGTATTTT.

This clonotype was observed once. At one end the junction does not follow the germline gene, possibly because of a read error. The chain recombines TRBV11-3 with TRBJ2-1; D is uncertain. The V gene's germline CDR1 is SGHNT and CDR2 YENEEA. This CDR3 has 14 residues. CDR3 nucleotides: TGTGCCACCAGCTTAGGGTCCGGATTAAATGAGCAGTTCTTC. Protein sequence: CATSLGSGLNEQFF.

Note on this clonotype: The junction departs from the called germline gene at one end, perhaps through a read error. The rearrangement links TRBV5-4 to TRBJ1-1; D not resolved. This CDR3 region has 13 residues. From germline, CDR1 is SGHNT and CDR2 YYREEE (reference sequence). CDR3: CATSLERNTEAFF. The CDR3, as DNA: TGTGCCACCAGCTTGGAGCGGAACACTGAAGCTTTCTTT. The full variable domain, with the rest looked up from reference TRBV5-4 and TRBJ1-1, is ETGVTQSPTHLIKTRGQQVTLRCSSQSGHNTVSWYQQALGQGPQFIFQYYREEENGRGNFPPRFSGLQFPNYSSELNVNALELDDSALYLCATSLERNTEAFFGQGTRLTVV.

The genes are TRBV5-1 and TRBJ2-5; possible D gene TRBD1, 6 bases. The length of the CDR3 is 13 residues. V gave up 7 bases and J gave up 5 bases, with 15 bases separating them. Germline V lookup: CDR1 SGHRS, CDR2 YFSETQ. In nucleotides, the CDR3 is TGCGCCAGCCACAGGGTGCACCCGGAGACCCAGTACTTC. Its protein is CASHRVHPETQYF. Complete variable domain (other parts from reference TRBV5-1 and TRBJ2-5): KAGVTQTPRYLIKTRGQQVTLSCSPISGHRSVSWYQQTPGQGLQFLFEYFSETQRNKGNFPGRFSGRQFSNSRSEMNVSTLELGDSALYLCASHRVHPETQYFGPGTRLLVL.

The chain carries TRBV28 and TRBJ2-7, with D perhaps matching TRBD1 (6 bases). The CDR3 covers 16 residues. V lost 1 base and J lost 5, with 18 bases in between. Germline V gene lookup returns CDR1 MDHEN and CDR2 SYDVKM. CDR3 loop: CASSLFGGSLQDEQYF. The CDR3 DNA reads TGTGCCAGCAGTTTATTTGGGGGCTCTCTGCAGGACGAGCAGTACTTC.

About this clonotype: A much larger clone lies one base from this, so it may be a read error. J is TRBJ1-1 and V is TRBV29-1; D gene ambiguous. This CDR3 spans 13 amino acids. The germline V gene encodes CDR1 SQVTM and CDR2 ANQGSEA. V shed 8 bases and J shed 1 base, with 14 bases lying between them. The CDR3 nucleotides are TGCAGCCACACCAGGATAGCGAACACTGAAGCTTTCTTT. It translates to CSHTRIANTEAFF.

This clonotype was counted a single time. The chain joins TRBV10-3 to TRBJ2-1, with 10 bases fitting TRBD2. J lost 8 bases, V lost 6 bases, and 10 bases had no gene match. This CDR3 has 15 residues. CDR1 and CDR2 (germline): ENHRY, SYGVKD. CDR3 in amino acids: CAISDWGLASDEQFF. The DNA for the CDR3 is TGTGCCATCAGCGATTGGGGACTAGCGTCCGATGAGCAGTTCTTC.

With respect to this clonotype: This could be a read error, since a much larger clone is one nucleotide away. V is TRBV12-3 or TRBV12-4 and J is TRBJ2-2; D perhaps matches TRBD2 (5 bases). This CDR3 comprises 13 residues. Here the CDR3 reads CATRTGNAGELFF. Here the CDR3 DNA reads TGTGCCACCCGGACGGGGAACGCCGGGGAGCTGTTTTTT.

V gene TRBV6-1 combines with J gene TRBJ1-6; unclear D gene. This CDR3 is 13 amino acids long. V was cut by 1 base and J by 9 bases, with 7 bases left in between. Germline CDR1 reads MNHNS; CDR2 reads SASEGT. CDR3 residues: CASSEGRGSPLHF. The CDR3 DNA reads as TGTGCCAGCAGTGAAGGCCGAGGTTCACCCCTCCACTTT.

Worth noting for this clonotype: The CDR3 does not end in the conserved phenylalanine or tryptophan, so this is likely a read error. The V call is TRBV11-2, the J call TRBJ2-2, with TRBD2 as a possible D gene (6 bases). The CDR3 length is 15 residues. Germline loops: CDR1 SGHAT, CDR2 FQNNGV. The DNA for the CDR3 is TGTGCCAGCAGCTTAGATCTAGCGAACACCGAGGAGCTGTTTTTA. This encodes CASSLDLANTEELFL.

This clonotype was seen just once. Because it lacks the conserved phenylalanine or tryptophan at the end, this CDR3 is likely a read error. This rearrangement joins TRBV4-3 to TRBJ2-1; no clear D. V lost 2 bases and J 9 bases, leaving 11 bases between the germline ends. The CDR3 loop spans 13 amino acids. The germline CDR1 and CDR2 sequences are LGHNA and YSLEER. The CDR3 DNA reads as TGCGCCAGCAGCCAATTCAGGTTGGGTGAGCAGTTCCTC. The encoded protein is CASSQFRLGEQFL.

The chain links TRBV19 to TRBJ1-5; tentatively, D is TRBD1 (6 bases). Trimming removed 10 bases at V and 3 bases at J, with 19 bases between. CDR1 and CDR2 (germline): LNHDA, SQIVND (reference sequence). CDR3 length: 15 amino acids. Here the CDR3 reads CATDSDGLDNQPQHF. DNA for the CDR3: TGTGCCACGGACAGTGACGGGCTTGACAATCAGCCCCAGCATTTT.

The J gene is TRBJ2-1, the V gene TRBV6-6; TRBD1 might be the D (6 bases). Germline loops: CDR1 MNHNY, CDR2 SVGAGI (reference sequence). The CDR3 contains 17 residues. The V and J ends lost 6 bases and 2 bases respectively, with 20 bases between them. CDR3 residues: CASSLTWDKSAYNEQFF. The CDR3 DNA sequence: TGTGCCAGCAGCCTGACTTGGGACAAGAGCGCCTACAATGAGCAGTTCTTC.

The gene calls are TRBV6-1 and TRBJ2-5; TRBD2 matches 9 bases. Germline values: CDR1 MNHNS, CDR2 SASEGT. The CDR3 covers 18 residues. V gave up 6 bases and J gave up 5 bases; unmatched junction bases: 19. As DNA, the CDR3 is TGTGCCAGCAGCCAAGAGGTAGCGGGGGTCGGTGGATGGGAGACCCAGTACTTC. Amino acids: CASSQEVAGVGGWETQYF.

The V gene is TRBV12-3 or TRBV12-4, the J gene TRBJ1-2, with no clear D. V shed 4 bases and J shed 2 bases, with 8 bases lying between them. The CDR3 spans 13 residues. The CDR3 spells CASSSTENYGYTF. CDR3 DNA sequence: TGTGCCAGCAGTTCAACTGAGAACTATGGCTACACCTTC.

The count of this clonotype is one. Its ends do not fully match the called genes, so a read error is possible. The CDR3 loop is CVSKRPLEGEQFF. CDR3 in DNA: TGTGTCAGCAAGCGGCCTCTCGAGGGTGAGCAGTTCTTC. This rearrangement joins TRBV6-5 to TRBJ2-1; maybe TRBD2 (5 bases). The germline V gene has CDR1 MNHEY and CDR2 SVGAGI. This CDR3 has 13 amino acids.

This clonotype showed up just once. At one boundary the junction diverges from the germline segment, which might be a read error. CDR3 in amino acids: CAGGTPANQAQHF. The CDR3 bases are TGTGCCGGGGGGACTCCAGCCAATCAGGCCCAGCATTTT. The chain couples TRBV28 to TRBJ1-5, with TRBD1 as a possible D gene (5 bases). The CDR3 sequence is 13 residues long. Germline V gene data show CDR1 as MDHEN and CDR2 as SYDVKM.

As for this clonotype: With a much larger clone just one base away, this may be a read error. The rearrangement links TRBV6-6 to TRBJ2-7, with D possibly matching TRBD1 (6 bases). CDR1 MNHNY and CDR2 SVGAGI come from the germline V gene (reference sequence). The CDR3 is 14 residues long. The CDR3 loop reads CASTPPGHRYVQYF. The CDR3, as DNA: TGTGCCAGCACCCCGCCGGGACACCGGTACGTGCAGTACTTC.

The chain couples TRBV6-1 to TRBJ2-1; a weak D match, TRBD1 (11 bases). This CDR3 spans 22 amino acids. V lost 10 bases, J lost 0 bases, and 37 bases lay in between. The V gene's germline CDR1 is MNHNS and CDR2 SASEGT. CDR3 sequence: CANRHVRGQGASSGSSYNEQFF. The CDR3 DNA is TGTGCCAACCGACACGTGCGAGGACAGGGGGCGTCTAGCGGGAGCTCCTACAATGAGCAGTTCTTC.

This clonotype was counted a few times. The chain combines TRBV5-5 with TRBJ1-5; D not resolved. V lost 3 bases, J lost 0 bases, and 16 bases lay in between. The CDR3 is 17 amino acids. Germline V gene lookup returns CDR1 SGHKS and CDR2 YYEKEE (reference sequence). CDR3 sequence reads: CASSSGGVLVSNQPQHF. CDR3 sequence (DNA): TGTGCCAGCAGCTCCGGTGGAGTTCTGGTTAGCAATCAGCCCCAGCATTTT.

The J gene is TRBJ1-1, the V gene TRBV7-2, with 7 bases identical to TRBD1. Germline CDR1 reads SGHTA; CDR2 reads FQGNSA. The trim removed 5 bases at V and 1 base at J, leaving 4 bases unmatched. The CDR3 contains 14 residues. The CDR3, as DNA: TGTGCCAGCAGCCCGACAGGGCGGAACACTGAAGCTTTCTTT. Amino acid sequence: CASSPTGRNTEAFF.

Note on this clonotype: The conserved final phenylalanine or tryptophan is absent from the CDR3, which likely points to a read error. This chain uses TRBV11-2 with TRBJ2-1; TRBD2 aligns across 11 bases. Germline V CDR1 and CDR2: SGHAT, FQNNGV. V dropped 4 bases and J dropped 9; count of bases not matched to a gene: 8. The CDR3 spans 15 residues. The CDR3 DNA reads TGTGCCAGCAGCTACTTAGCGGGAGGGTGTGGTGAGCAGTTCCTC. Amino acid sequence: CASSYLAGGCGEQFL.

A single count supports this clonotype. At one boundary the junction diverges from the germline segment, which might be a read error. The chain joins TRBV12-3 or TRBV12-4 to TRBJ2-6, with 8 positions matching TRBD1. CDR3 length: 16 amino acids. For the CDR3, the DNA is TGTGCCAGCACCACTTTCAGGGGGCCCGGGGCCGACGTCCTGACTTTC. Amino acid sequence: CASTTFRGPGADVLTF.

V is TRBV6-5 and J is TRBJ2-3; D is unclear. Trimming stripped 5 bases from V and 5 bases from J, with 14 bases between. Germline assignment: CDR1 MNHEY and CDR2 SVGAGI. The CDR3 consists of 14 residues. The CDR3 DNA follows: TGTGCCAGCAGTACCGGGCCACTCATAGATACGCAGTATTTT. This sequence encodes CASSTGPLIDTQYF.

This clonotype is a singleton in its sample. The chain has TRBV12-3 or TRBV12-4 and TRBJ1-6; the D gene is possibly TRBD1 (6 bases). Trimming shortened V by 4 bases and J by 10 bases, and 14 bases separated the two germline ends. The length of the CDR3 is 14 residues. The CDR3 is CASSWGLRGSPLHF. The CDR3, as DNA: TGTGCCAGCAGTTGGGGCCTCAGGGGCTCACCCCTCCACTTT.

This chain links TRBV6-5 with TRBJ1-1; TRBD1 might be the D (5 bases). Germline-derived CDR1 and CDR2 are MNHEY and SVGAGI. This CDR3 spans 14 amino acids. V was clipped by 6 bases and J by 2 bases, with 13 bases between them. CDR3 sequence (DNA): TGTGCCAGCAGCCACAGGCGGGTTAACACTGAAGCTTTCTTT. This gives the protein CASSHRRVNTEAFF.

This sequence joins TRBV21-1 and TRBJ2-7. TRBV21-1 is designated a pseudogene. This CDR3 contains 12 residues. The CDR3 loop reads CASSKDTREQYF. The CDR3 nucleotides are TGTGCCAGCAGCAAAGATACCAGGGAACAGTACTTC.